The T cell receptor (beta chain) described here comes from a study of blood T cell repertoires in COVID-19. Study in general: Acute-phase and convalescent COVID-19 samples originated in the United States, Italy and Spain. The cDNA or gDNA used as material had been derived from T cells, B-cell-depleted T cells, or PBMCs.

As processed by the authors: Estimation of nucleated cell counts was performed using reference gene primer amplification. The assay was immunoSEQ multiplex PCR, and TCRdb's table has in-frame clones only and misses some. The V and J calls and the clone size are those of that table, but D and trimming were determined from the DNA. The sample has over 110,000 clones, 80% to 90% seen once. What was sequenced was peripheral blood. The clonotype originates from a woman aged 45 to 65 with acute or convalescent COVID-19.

The CDR3 loop reads CASSVDPSGSYYGYTF. Here the CDR3 DNA reads TGTGCCAGCAGCGTAGACCCCTCGGGGAGCTACTATGGCTACACCTTC. This chain links TRBV9 with TRBJ1-2; D gene unclear. V lost 0 bases, J lost 3 bases, and 15 bases lay in between. CDR1 and CDR2 from the germline V gene are SGDLS and YYNGEE. This CDR3 has 16 amino acids.